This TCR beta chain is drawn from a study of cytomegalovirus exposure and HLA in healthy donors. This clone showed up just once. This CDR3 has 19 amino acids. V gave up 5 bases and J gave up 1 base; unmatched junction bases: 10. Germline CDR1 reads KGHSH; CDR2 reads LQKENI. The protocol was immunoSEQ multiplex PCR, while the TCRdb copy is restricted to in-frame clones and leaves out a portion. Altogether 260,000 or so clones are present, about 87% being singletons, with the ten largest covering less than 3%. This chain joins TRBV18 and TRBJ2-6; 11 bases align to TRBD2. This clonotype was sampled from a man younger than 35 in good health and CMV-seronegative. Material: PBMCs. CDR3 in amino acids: CASSSLVLAGVSGANVLTF. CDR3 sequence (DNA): TGTGCCAGCTCATCTCTGGTACTAGCGGGAGTATCTGGGGCCAACGTCCTGACTTTC.